A single TCR beta chain is shown here with its context. Its antigen is unidentified. This entry is derived from a study of PD-1 blockade in classical Hodgkin lymphoma. Study observations and caveats: A significant rise in TCR diversity by C4D1 was seen for CD4+ but not CD8+ cells. The diversity seen at baseline in complete responders resembled that of newly diagnosed patients. Reported findings placed baseline TCR diversity lower in newly diagnosed patients (compared with healthy donors).

The length of the CDR3 is 14 residues. The V end lost 5 bases, the J end lost 0 bases, and 5 bases lay between the germline ends. The germline gives CDR1 SGHAT, CDR2 FQNNGV. Every single patient, without exception, relapsed after autologous stem cell transplantation, and brentuximab vedotin exposure varied. The table came from immunoSEQ multiplex PCR; TCRdb's copy has only in-frame clones and leaves some out. This table holds approximately 37,000 clones, roughly 73% found once. The receptor comes from a human donor with classical Hodgkin lymphoma. J is TRBJ2-6 and V is TRBV11-2; the D is unclear. The sequencing here drew on peripheral blood mononuclear cells (PBMCs), taken at baseline. CDR3 sequence: CASSQNSGANVLTF. CDR3 DNA: TGTGCCAGCAGCCAGAACTCTGGGGCCAACGTCCTGACTTTC.